This TCR beta chain came from a study of shared clonotypes between healthy human individuals. With V trimmed by 7 bases and J by 2 bases, 4 bases remained unmatched. This CDR3 is built from 15 residues. The germline gives CDR1 MDHEN, CDR2 SYDVKM. Produced via immunoSEQ multiplex PCR; TCRdb's table is partial and in-frame only. The sample shows some 500,000 clones, approximately 79% of them seen only once. V is TRBV28 and J is TRBJ2-6, with 8 bases matching TRBD1. Material: PBMCs. The sequence came from a woman aged 40 to 49 in good health. Some clones in this sample may be carry-over from other donors' samples. The DNA of the CDR3 is TGTGCCAGCAACCTGGACAGGGCTGGGGCCAACGTCCTGACTTTC. It translates to CASNLDRAGANVLTF.